This entry is about one T cell receptor beta chain. Its recognized antigen is unknown. No quality values exist for individual bases; no much larger clone is one base distant. This specimen comes from a study of CD8+CD57+ T cells in acquired aplastic anemia (dated by TCRdb to 2016 to 2018). Regarding the research as a whole: On average, sorted CD4+ and CD8+ cells yielded around 3.5 ug of extracted DNA, with a range of about 0.19 to 30 ug. CD8+CD57+ expansion was defined as frequency above the mean frequency observed in healthy subjects.

Profiling of TCR beta VDJ combinations and CDR3 sequences used genomic DNA as the template. An Illumina HiSeq 2000 was the platform used for TCR repertoire sequencing. On the study's bioinformatics: TRBV/TRBJ rearrangement plots, CDR3 size and DJ length profiles, and Simpson's diversity index were used to evaluate the repertoires. The most abundant DNA sequence in the deep sequencing data was taken as the immunodominant clone. CDR3 amino acid sequences were checked for sharing between subjects and were compared against published repertoires and the VDJdb database. TCRdb reworked the public reads: Q25 trimming with fastp, MiXCR clone assembly, productive beta chains retained. Records with the same CDR3 protein are collapsed into one entry carrying the most frequent genes and DNA. These V and J calls rely on TCRdb rather than the paper's analysis. In all, the sample holds around 250,000 distinct CDR3 sequences, and 82% of those were seen once. Around 40% of the sample goes to the ten largest clones.

The patients picked for sequencing were ones in whom flow cytometry had shown an expansion of CD8+CD57+ cells. Every patient had a diagnosis of severe acquired aplastic anemia based on International Study of Aplastic Anemia and Agranulocytosis and Camitta criteria. No patient had received any therapy when blood was sampled. TCR repertoires of sorted CD4+ and CD8+ blood T cells from severe aplastic anemia patients and healthy subjects were deep-sequenced in the study. Patients were enrolled in the USA under clinicaltrials.gov protocols 00001620, 01623167, 00001397, 00071045, 00081523 and 00961064. Ficoll-Paque density gradient centrifugation was used to isolate peripheral blood mononuclear cells. Before DNA extraction, CD4+ and CD8+ T cells were sorted with FACS or magnetic beads. Spanning cysteine to phenylalanine, the CDR3 consists of 15 amino acids. Only the CDR3 portion is preserved as DNA: 45 bases, with reading frame beginning at the first base. Relative to germline, V is missing 2 bases and J is missing 15 bases, with 17 bases of the junction outside any gene match. CDR1 and CDR2 (SEHNR, FQNEAQ) derive from the germline V gene (reference sequence).

The paper's findings and limits, for the study overall: Approximately 31 CD8+ CDR3 sequences were found in both patients and controls but appeared to be highly expressed in patients and within the immunodominant clones of the patients. CD8+ Simpson's diversity did not differ significantly between patients and healthy controls (P=0.060).

The sequencing sample was made of sorted CD4+, CD8+, or CD8+CD57+ T cells (not recorded which) from PBMCs. Recombination joined TRBV7-9 with TRBJ2-3; 7 nucleotides in the junction match TRBD1. The receptor was derived from a human donor with aplastic anemia. The CDR3 sequence is CASSLRDSKETQYYF. In nucleotide form, the sequence is TGTGCCAGCAGCTTAAGGGACAGCAAAGAGACCCAGTACTATTTT.